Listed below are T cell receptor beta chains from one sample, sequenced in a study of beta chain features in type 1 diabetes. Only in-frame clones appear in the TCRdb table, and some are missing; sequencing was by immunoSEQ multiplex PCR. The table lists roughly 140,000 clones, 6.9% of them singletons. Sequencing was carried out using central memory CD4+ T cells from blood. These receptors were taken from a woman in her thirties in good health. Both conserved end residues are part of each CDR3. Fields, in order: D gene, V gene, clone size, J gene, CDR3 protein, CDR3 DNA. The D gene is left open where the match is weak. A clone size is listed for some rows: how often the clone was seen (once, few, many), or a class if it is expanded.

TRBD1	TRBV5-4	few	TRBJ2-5	CASSLGTGGIETQYF	TGTGCCAGCAGCTTGGGGACAGGGGGCATCGAGACCCAGTACTTC
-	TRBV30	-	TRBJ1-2	CAWSVQQSYGYTF	TGTGCCTGGAGTGTACAACAATCCTATGGCTACACCTTC
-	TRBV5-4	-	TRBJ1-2	CASSPSEGAPGDYTF	TGTGCCAGCAGCCCCAGCGAAGGAGCCCCCGGCGACTACACCTTC
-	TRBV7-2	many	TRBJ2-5	CASSLGLETQYF	TGTGCCAGCAGCTTAGGTCTTGAGACCCAGTACTTC
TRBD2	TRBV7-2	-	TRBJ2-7	CASSSRLAGRGYEQYF	TGTGCCAGCAGCTCGCGACTAGCCGGGAGAGGTTACGAGCAGTACTTC
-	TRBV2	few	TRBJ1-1	CASSEDRNTEAFF	TGTGCCAGCAGTGAAGACAGGAACACTGAAGCTTTCTTT
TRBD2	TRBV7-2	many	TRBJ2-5	CASSPAGGETQYF	TGTGCCAGCAGCCCAGCGGGAGGAGAGACCCAGTACTTC
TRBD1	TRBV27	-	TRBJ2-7	CASSTTGTGAYEQYF	TGTGCCAGCAGTACGACGGGGACAGGTGCCTACGAGCAGTACTTC
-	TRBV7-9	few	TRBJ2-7	CASSYVVGPGGYEQYF	TGTGCCAGCAGCTATGTTGTGGGCCCCGGGGGATACGAGCAGTACTTC
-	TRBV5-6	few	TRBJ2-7	CASSWRGSYEQYF	TGTGCCAGCAGCTGGAGGGGCTCCTACGAGCAGTACTTC
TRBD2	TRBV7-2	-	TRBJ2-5	CASSLVAGGAKTQYF	TGTGCCAGCAGCTTAGTGGCGGGAGGGGCTAAGACCCAGTACTTC
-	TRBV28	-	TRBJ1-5	CASSPGFISNQPQHF	TGTGCCAGCAGCCCAGGATTTATTAGCAATCAGCCCCAGCATTTT
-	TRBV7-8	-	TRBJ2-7	CASSLAVRGNEQYF	TGTGCCAGCAGCTTAGCGGTTCGGGGGAACGAGCAGTACTTC
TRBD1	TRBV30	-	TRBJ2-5	CAWSPRQGVVETQYF	TGTGCCTGGAGTCCCCGACAGGGAGTCGTAGAGACCCAGTACTTC
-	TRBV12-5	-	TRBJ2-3	CASGLELGPSTDTQYF	TGTGCTAGTGGTTTGGAACTAGGCCCTAGCACAGATACGCAGTATTTT
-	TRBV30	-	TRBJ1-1	CAWTPGGTGNTEAFF	TGTGCCTGGACTCCCGGGGGGACTGGGAACACTGAAGCTTTCTTT
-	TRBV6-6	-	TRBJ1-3	CASANTGNTIYF	TGTGCCAGCGCAAACACAGGAAACACCATATATTTT
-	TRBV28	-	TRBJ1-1	CASRQEARAFF	TGTGCCAGCAGGCAAGAAGCGAGAGCTTTCTTT
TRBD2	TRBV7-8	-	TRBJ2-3	CASSLRTSGTDTQYF	TGTGCCAGCAGCTTACGGACTAGCGGCACAGATACGCAGTATTTT
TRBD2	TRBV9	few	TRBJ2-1	CASSVDSGSFNEQFF	TGTGCCAGCAGCGTAGATAGCGGGAGTTTCAATGAGCAGTTCTTC
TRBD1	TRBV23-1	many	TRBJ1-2	CASSQVKGARDGYGYTF	TGCGCCAGCAGTCAAGTGAAGGGGGCGCGAGACGGCTATGGCTACACCTTC
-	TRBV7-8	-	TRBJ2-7	CASSQGGREQYF	TGTGCCAGCAGCCAAGGAGGTCGCGAGCAGTACTTC
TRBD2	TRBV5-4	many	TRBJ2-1	CASSQREARKTYNEQFF	TGTGCCAGCAGCCAACGGGAGGCCCGAAAAACCTACAATGAGCAGTTCTTC